This TCR beta chain was captured by sequencing in a study of brain T cells in children with intractable seizures. Measured with immunoSEQ multiplex PCR; TCRdb has only the in-frame clones, and not every one. The table shows about 340,000 clones, with 93% occurring only once. Time point defined: blood from clinic visit 5 months post-surgery; TSC patient then seizure free. The sequenced cases were selected for having the highest brain T cell transcript signatures. This CDR3 has 14 amino acids. Per the germline V gene, CDR1 is SGHRS and CDR2 is YFSETQ. The ends were cut back, 0 bases at V and 10 bases at J, with 11 bases in the middle.

The sequences come from peripheral blood, collected around 5 months after surgery. This chain joins TRBV5-1 and TRBJ1-6; D gene uncertain. The receptor was isolated from a boy younger than two with tuberous sclerosis and intractable seizures. The CDR3 region has the DNA TGCGCCAGCAGCTTGGAAAAGGGTAGATCACCCCTCCACTTT. Amino acid sequence: CASSLEKGRSPLHF.